These 29 T cell receptor beta chains came from one sample sequenced in a study of cytomegalovirus exposure and HLA in healthy donors. Researchers ran the PCR with 60 Vbeta and 13 Jbeta primers. Profiled with immunoSEQ multiplex PCR; TCRdb holds only in-frame clones, not every one. Among 90,000 to 120,000 clones listed, 70% were seen once. The sequenced material came from PBMCs. The receptor set was obtained from a man aged 35 to 55 in good health and CMV-seropositive.

The V gene is TRBV15, the J gene TRBJ2-2, with D possibly being TRBD2 (6 bases). In germline, CDR1 is LNHNV, CDR2 YYDKDF (reference sequence). This CDR3 is built from 12 residues. V was cut by 3 bases and J by 7 bases, with 6 bases left in between. CDR3 nucleotides: TGTGCCACCAGCAGGGGAGGCGGGGAGCTGTTTTTT. Translated: CATSRGGGELFF.

The chain employs TRBV18 and TRBJ2-7, with TRBD2 matching over 14 bases. The CDR3 spans 16 residues. Germline CDR1 KGHSH, CDR2 LQKENI. The V and J ends lost 3 bases and 2 bases, in that order; junction bases with no gene match: 3. In nucleotides, the CDR3 is TGTGCCAGCTCACCGCCGGGACTAGCGGGGGCCTACGAGCAGTACGTC. Its translation: CASSPPGLAGAYEQYV.

V and J are TRBV2 and TRBJ2-3; the match to TRBD2 covers 7 bases. Trimming removed 9 bases from V and 2 bases from J; junction bases left unmatched: 5. The germline gives CDR1 SNHLY, CDR2 FYNNEI. The CDR3 covers 13 residues. CDR3 amino acids: CASNRDYTDTQYF. The CDR3 region has the DNA TGTGCCAGTAACCGGGACTACACAGATACGCAGTATTTT.

This rearrangement joins TRBV7-3 to TRBJ1-1; a possible D gene is TRBD1 (5 bases). In germline, CDR1 is SGHTA, CDR2 FQGTGA. V was cut by 0 bases and J by 0 bases, with 11 bases left in between. The CDR3 covers 16 residues. CDR3: CASSLTGRAMNTEAFF. The CDR3 DNA sequence: TGTGCCAGCAGCTTAACGGGCAGGGCAATGAACACTGAAGCTTTCTTT. The variable domain in full, completed from reference TRBV7-3 and TRBJ1-1, reads GAGVSQTPSNKVTEKGKYVELRCDPISGHTALYWYRQSLGQGPEFLIYFQGTGAADDSGLPNDRFFAVRPEGSVSTLKIQRTERGDSAVYLCASSLTGRAMNTEAFFGQGTRLTVV.

CDR3: CASSLKDRSYEQYV. The CDR3, as DNA: TGTGCCAGCAGCTTAAAAGACAGGTCCTACGAGCAGTACGTC. The gene calls are TRBV7-3 and TRBJ2-7, with a possible D match to TRBD1 (6 bases). Germline V gene sequence: CDR1 SGHTA, CDR2 FQGTGA. V was pared by 1 base and J by 1 base, with 8 bases between. The CDR3 totals 14 residues.

The gene calls are TRBV30 and TRBJ1-5; 8 bases are a match to TRBD1. The trim removed 5 bases at V and 0 bases at J, leaving 6 bases unmatched. The CDR3 loop spans 15 amino acids. Per germline, CDR1 GTSNPN and CDR2 SVGIG (reference sequence). This CDR3 is CAWRTGTGSNQPQHF. DNA for the CDR3: TGTGCCTGGCGCACCGGGACAGGTAGCAATCAGCCCCAGCATTTT.

V is TRBV6-5 and J is TRBJ2-3; 9 bases fit TRBD1. Germline CDR1 reads MNHEY; CDR2 reads SVGAGI. Losses at the gene ends were 6 bases for V and 4 bases for J; bases not matched to a gene: 5. CDR3 length equals 14 residues. The CDR3 protein is CASREQGAADTQYF. The DNA of the CDR3 is TGTGCCAGCAGGGAACAGGGGGCGGCAGATACGCAGTATTTT.

V gene TRBV9 combines with J gene TRBJ2-3; 10 bases are a match to TRBD2. The CDR3 spans 21 residues. The germline V gene encodes CDR1 SGDLS and CDR2 YYNGEE. J lost 0 bases, V lost 3 bases, and 19 bases had no gene match. CDR3 amino acids: CASSDPIILAGKAISTDTQYF. Here the CDR3 DNA reads TGTGCCAGCAGCGACCCCATCATACTAGCGGGAAAAGCAATAAGCACAGATACGCAGTATTTT. Together with reference TRBV9 and TRBJ2-3, the CDR3 gives the full variable domain: DSGVTQTPKHLITATGQRVTLRCSPRSGDLSVYWYQQSLDQGLQFLIQYYNGEERAKGNILERFSAQQFPDLHSELNLSSLELGDSALYFCASSDPIILAGKAISTDTQYFGPGTRLTVL.

The chain carries TRBV19 and TRBJ2-1; tentative D call: TRBD1 (6 bases). This CDR3 has 14 amino acids. Germline assignment: CDR1 LNHDA and CDR2 SQIVND (reference sequence). V lost 3 bases, J lost 10 bases, and 16 bases lay in between. Here the CDR3 DNA reads TGTGCCAGTAGTATCGAACAGGGTCTGAAAGAGCAGTTCTTC. Translation: CASSIEQGLKEQFF.

This clone was detected a few times. CDR3 sequence (DNA): TGTGCCAGCAGCCTATCTACGGGGGTCCTCGGCACAGATACGCAGTATTTT. Its protein product is CASSLSTGVLGTDTQYF. The chain combines TRBV28 with TRBJ2-3, with D tentatively TRBD2 (6 bases). The CDR3 has 17 residues. The germline V gene has CDR1 MDHEN and CDR2 SYDVKM. Trimming pared 6 bases from V and 1 base from J, leaving 20 bases between. Using reference TRBV28 and TRBJ2-3 for the parts outside the CDR3, the full variable domain is DVKVTQSSRYLVKRTGEKVFLECVQDMDHENMFWYRQDPGLGLRLIYFSYDVKMKEKGDIPEGYSVSREKKERFSLILESASTNQTSMYLCASSLSTGVLGTDTQYFGPGTRLTVL.

This clone was picked up a small number of times. V usage is TRBV5-1 and J usage is TRBJ2-3, with a weak D call TRBD2 (6 bases). There are 14 residues in the CDR3. The ends were cut back, 0 bases at V and 5 bases at J, with 10 bases in the middle. Germline V gene lookup returns CDR1 SGHRS and CDR2 YFSETQ. The CDR3 region is CASSLAGGLDTQYF. The CDR3 region has the DNA TGCGCCAGCAGCTTGGCCGGGGGTTTAGATACGCAGTATTTT.

This chain connects TRBV6-5 to TRBJ2-5; D remains unclear. This CDR3 spans 13 amino acids. Germline V gives CDR1 MNHEY, CDR2 SVGAGI. With 3 bases removed from V and 5 bases from J, the gap between germline ends came to 10 bases. CDR3 coding DNA: TGTGCCAGCAGTTATGGGCCCAGGGAGACCCAGTACTTC. This translates into CASSYGPRETQYF.

This clone was recorded once. The genes are TRBV10-3 and TRBJ1-2; D not resolved. Trimming left V 8 bases short and J 4 bases short, with 8 bases between. The CDR3 has 11 amino acids. Germline CDR1 ENHRY, CDR2 SYGVKD. CDR3 in DNA: TGTGCCATCTCCAACGGCTATGGCTACACCTTC. Its protein product is CAISNGYGYTF.

This rearrangement joins TRBV18 to TRBJ1-3, with D possibly matching TRBD1 (5 bases). Per germline, CDR1 KGHSH and CDR2 LQKENI. The CDR3 runs 14 residues. Trimming removed 2 bases at V and 1 base at J, with 6 bases between. CDR3 amino acids: CASSPGASGNTIYF. The CDR3, as DNA: TGTGCCAGCTCACCAGGGGCGTCTGGAAACACCATATATTTT.

The chain combines TRBV29-1 with TRBJ2-3, with TRBD2 as a possible D gene (6 bases). This CDR3 spans 14 amino acids. V lost 3 bases to trimming and J lost 3 bases, with 13 bases between them. Germline loops: CDR1 SQVTM, CDR2 ANQGSEA. CDR3 sequence reads: CSVDGGMMTDTQYF. CDR3 sequence (DNA): TGCAGCGTTGACGGCGGGATGATGACAGATACGCAGTATTTT.

This clone was seen a single time. The gene calls are TRBV29-1 and TRBJ2-7; 8 nucleotides line up with TRBD1. The germline V gene has CDR1 SQVTM and CDR2 ANQGSEA. CDR3 length equals 12 residues. Losses at the gene ends were 7 bases for V and 2 bases for J; bases not matched to a gene: 4. This CDR3 reads CSALTGAYEQYF. The CDR3 region has the DNA TGCAGCGCCCTGACAGGGGCCTACGAGCAGTACTTC.

The chain joins TRBV4-3 to TRBJ2-2, with no clear D. Trimming took 0 bases from V and 0 from J, leaving 8 bases between them. Germline V gene data show CDR1 as LGHNA and CDR2 as YSLEER. This CDR3 region has 16 residues. The CDR3 region is CASSQESGSNTGELFF. CDR3 sequence (DNA): TGCGCCAGCAGCCAAGAGTCAGGCTCGAACACCGGGGAGCTGTTTTTT.

The chain links TRBV7-8 to TRBJ1-4; D is uncertain. CDR3 length equals 13 residues. V lost 1 base and J lost 8, with 8 bases in between. The germline V gene encodes CDR1 SGHVS and CDR2 FQNEAQ. The CDR3 DNA reads as TGTGCCAGCAGCTTAGTGAGGCGAGAAAAACTGTTTTTT. Encoded protein: CASSLVRREKLFF.

CDR3 loop: CASSQDQASGNTGELFF. The CDR3, as DNA: TGCGCCAGCAGCCAAGATCAGGCTAGCGGGAACACCGGGGAGCTGTTTTTT. This chain uses TRBV4-3 with TRBJ2-2; TRBD2 matches at 7 bases. This CDR3 has 17 residues. V was clipped by 0 bases and J by 1 base; unmatched bases: 5. The germline V gene has CDR1 LGHNA and CDR2 YSLEER.

The V gene is TRBV5-4, the J gene TRBJ2-1; 7 nucleotides line up with TRBD1. Germline V gene sequence: CDR1 SGHNT, CDR2 YYREEE (reference sequence). V shed 4 bases, J shed 0 bases, and the junction held 4 bases outside the gene matches. The CDR3 is 15 amino acids. The DNA of the CDR3 is TGTGCCAGCAGCCCGACAGGGTTCTCCTACAATGAGCAGTTCTTC. Translation gives CASSPTGFSYNEQFF.

Concerning this clone: One end of the junction varies from germline; a read error may be responsible. V and J are TRBV6-4 and TRBJ1-1; 8 bases fit TRBD1. Looked up from germline, CDR1 is MRHNA and CDR2 is SNTAGT. The CDR3 is made up of 12 amino acids. Written as DNA, the CDR3 is TGTGCCTGCAGGACAGGGATCGATGAAGCTTTCTTT. Protein sequence: CACRTGIDEAFF.

This rearrangement joins TRBV7-3 to TRBJ2-3, with 8 bases matching TRBD2. CDR1 SGHTA and CDR2 FQGTGA come from the germline V gene. After removal of 5 bases from V and 5 bases from J, the junction contained 6 bases not matched to a gene. The CDR3 is 14 residues long. The CDR3 here is CASSRSGSGDTQYF. The CDR3 nucleotides read TGTGCCAGCAGCCGAAGCGGGAGTGGAGATACGCAGTATTTT.

The CDR3 DNA is TGCGCCAGCAGCTTGCGGCGGCCAGCGTTCACAGATACGCAGTATTTT. It yields the protein CASSLRRPAFTDTQYF. The chain couples TRBV5-1 to TRBJ2-3; D is ambiguous. CDR3 length equals 16 residues. Germline lookup yields CDR1 SGHRS and CDR2 YFSETQ. Trimming shortened V by 1 base and J by 2 bases, and 14 bases separated the two germline ends. The whole variable domain, filled in from reference TRBV5-1 and TRBJ2-3, reads KAGVTQTPRYLIKTRGQQVTLSCSPISGHRSVSWYQQTPGQGLQFLFEYFSETQRNKGNFPGRFSGRQFSNSRSEMNVSTLELGDSALYLCASSLRRPAFTDTQYFGPGTRLTVL.

In this sample, this clone turned up a few times. The chain has TRBV2 and TRBJ2-5; D ambiguous. The CDR3 runs 15 residues. The germline V gene has CDR1 SNHLY and CDR2 FYNNEI. The ends were cut back, 3 bases at V and 1 base at J, with 12 bases in the middle. CDR3 sequence (DNA): TGTGCCAGCAGTGAGGGTAGAACAGCCCAAGAGACCCAGTACTTC. It specifies CASSEGRTAQETQYF. The full variable domain, completed using reference TRBV2 and TRBJ2-5, is EPEVTQTPSHQVTQMGQEVILRCVPISNHLYFYWYRQILGQKVEFLVSFYNNEISEKSEIFDDQFSVERPDGSNFTLKIRSTKLEDSAMYFCASSEGRTAQETQYFGPGTRLLVL.

The rearrangement joins TRBV5-4 to TRBJ2-4, with D maybe TRBD1 (5 bases). Per germline, CDR1 SGHNT and CDR2 YYREEE (reference sequence). The V end lost 4 bases, the J end lost 12 bases, and 14 bases lay between the germline ends. There are 12 residues in the CDR3. CDR3 region: CASSGDSFRQYF. The CDR3 DNA is TGTGCCAGCAGCGGAGACAGTTTTCGTCAGTACTTC.

This CDR3 reads CSVRRTVATNEKLFF. CDR3 sequence (DNA): TGCAGCGTGCGCAGGACAGTTGCAACTAATGAAAAACTGTTTTTT. V usage is TRBV29-1 and J usage is TRBJ1-4, with D possibly being TRBD1 (6 bases). The CDR3 runs 15 residues. Per germline, CDR1 SQVTM and CDR2 ANQGSEA. Trimming stripped 6 bases from V and 0 bases from J, with 14 bases between.

Only one count was recorded for this clone. The V gene is TRBV4-1, the J gene TRBJ2-5; 8 bases are a match to TRBD2. The J segment lost 5 bases and the V segment lost 0 bases, leaving 8 bases of the junction unmatched. Germline V gene lookup returns CDR1 MGHRA and CDR2 YSYEKL. The CDR3 is 16 amino acids. CDR3 in amino acids: CASSQDDGREWETQYF. The CDR3 coding sequence is TGCGCCAGCAGCCAAGATGACGGGAGGGAGTGGGAGACCCAGTACTTC.

The rearrangement joins TRBV30 to TRBJ2-3; maybe TRBD1 (5 bases). Trimming pared 3 bases from V and 1 base from J, leaving 14 bases between. The length of the CDR3 is 15 residues. From germline, CDR1 is GTSNPN and CDR2 SVGIG (reference sequence). Written as DNA, the CDR3 is TGTGCCTGGAGGGAACTCAAGACAGGCACAGATACGCAGTATTTT. Translated: CAWRELKTGTDTQYF.

This chain joins TRBV4-3 and TRBJ2-1, with 12 bases that match TRBD2. This CDR3 contains 17 residues. The V and J ends lost 0 bases and 7 bases, in that order; junction bases with no gene match: 7. Germline values: CDR1 LGHNA, CDR2 YSLEER. CDR3 sequence: CASSQDDLAGGWNEQFF. For the CDR3, the DNA is TGCGCCAGCAGCCAAGACGACCTAGCGGGAGGGTGGAATGAGCAGTTCTTC.